The entry below gives a single TCR beta chain sequence along with its context. Its antigen is undetermined. This record comes from a study of lymphopenia after photon versus proton radiotherapy. Notes on the study in general: Better survival with proton therapy was suggested as possible, not demonstrated. Post-nadir diversity loss with photons came from oligoclonal expansion, particularly CD8+ Temra cells.

This table comes from immunoSEQ multiplex PCR, and its TCRdb copy is limited to in-frame clones, with some not included. The sample contains about 14,000 clones, about four fifths of which appear only once. V lost 4 bases to trimming and J lost 6 bases, with 13 bases between them. The germline CDR1 and CDR2 sequences are MGHDK and SYGVNS. The CDR3 spans 15 residues. This chain joins TRBV25-1 and TRBJ1-6; maybe TRBD1 (5 bases). The input for sequencing was peripheral blood, taken from a patient treated with photon-based radiotherapy. This TCR came from a middle-aged man with gastric cancer. CDR3: CASSVTGSGNSPLHF. CDR3 nucleotide sequence: TGTGCCAGCAGTGTCACAGGATCGGGTAATTCACCCCTCCACTTT. The full variable domain, with the rest looked up from reference TRBV25-1 and TRBJ1-6, is EADIYQTPRYLVIGTGKKITLECSQTMGHDKMYWYQQDPGMELHLIHYSYGVNSTEKGDLSSESTVSRIRTEHFPLTLESARPSHTSQYLCASSVTGSGNSPLHFGNGTRLTVT.